A selection of T cell receptor beta chains follows, all from one sample in a study of blood T cell repertoires in COVID-19. The data were produced by immunoSEQ multiplex PCR, yet TCRdb's version contains in-frame clones alone and is incomplete. The data contain over 100,000 clones, around 89% of them singletons. Sequenced sample: peripheral blood. The receptor set was obtained from a human donor with acute or convalescent COVID-19. The donor label of this sample is uncertain. The CDR3 runs from the conserved cysteine through the conserved F or W. A D gene is named only where the DNA matches it firmly. Clone size is stated in some rows and not others, as once, few, many or a class when expanded.

J,V,D,size,DNA,CDR3
TRBJ1-4,TRBV5-1,TRBD1,.,TGCGCCAGCAGCATCCGGACAGGGGTTAATGAAAAACTGTTTTTT,CASSIRTGVNEKLFF
TRBJ1-6,TRBV28,.,.,TGTGCCAGCGGGCTTTTGGGGGGGAATAATTCACCCCTCCACTTT,CASGLLGGNNSPLHF
TRBJ2-5,TRBV6-5,TRBD1,.,TGTGCCAGCAGAGAGAGGGGGCTTGAGGAGACCCAGTACTTC,CASRERGLEETQYF
TRBJ2-5,TRBV2,TRBD2,.,TGTGCCAGCAGTGCTGGTAGCGGGGCGATGGGGGAGACCCAGTACTTC,CASSAGSGAMGETQYF
TRBJ2-3,TRBV4-2,.,.,TGTGCCAGCAGCCAAGGGTGGAGGTCACAAGTTCCAGATACGCAGTATTTT,CASSQGWRSQVPDTQYF
TRBJ1-4,TRBV18,TRBD1,.,TGTGCCAGCTCACCTTTAACAGGGGGTGAGAAACTGTTTTTT,CASSPLTGGEKLFF
TRBJ2-1,TRBV29-1,TRBD2,medium-sized,TGCAGCGGCGTCAATAGCGGGAGTAGCGCCTACAATGAGCAGTTCTTC,CSGVNSGSSAYNEQFF
TRBJ1-1,TRBV5-8,.,.,TGTGCCAGCAGCTTTTTCGGGGGAGTGGTGAACACTGAAGCTTTCTTT,CASSFFGGVVNTEAFF
TRBJ1-1,TRBV6-1,.,.,TGTGCCAGCAGTGAAGACAGCCGTGAAGCTTTCTTT,CASSEDSREAFF
TRBJ2-7,TRBV6-6,TRBD2,.,TGTGCCAGCAGTTACGAAGGACTAGCGGGAGGGCGGCAGTACTTC,CASSYEGLAGGRQYF
TRBJ2-7,TRBV4-3,TRBD1,.,TGCGCCAGCAGCCAAGATGGAGGGGGGGACAGGGGGCTGTACGAGCAGTACTTC,CASSQDGGGDRGLYEQYF
TRBJ2-3,TRBV10-2,TRBD2,.,TGCGCCAGCAGTGACCCCGGGGGGGTTCGGCAAGATACGCAGTATTTT,CASSDPGGVRQDTQYF
TRBJ2-2,TRBV7-6,TRBD2,.,TGTGCCAGCAGCTTAGGCAGGCTGACTAGCGGGAGGGCCGCGGAGCTGTTTTTT,CASSLGRLTSGRAAELFF
TRBJ1-2,TRBV5-4,TRBD1,.,TGTGCCAGCAGCCCGGGACAGACCTATGGCTACACCTTC,CASSPGQTYGYTF
TRBJ2-5,TRBV7-2,.,.,TGTGCCAGCAGCTCCGAACTCCAAGAGACCCAGTACTTC,CASSSELQETQYF
TRBJ1-2,TRBV19,TRBD1,.,TGTGCCAGTACCCTACAGGGGAGAGGTGGCTACACCTTC,CASTLQGRGGYTF
TRBJ1-2,TRBV5-6,TRBD1,.,TGTGCCAGCAGCTCAAGAACCGGGACAGGTACTACTAACTATGGCTACACCTTC,CASSSRTGTGTTNYGYTF
TRBJ2-3,TRBV29-1,TRBD2,.,TGCAGCGTTGACGGCGGGGGAGATACGCAGTATTTT,CSVDGGGDTQYF
TRBJ2-7,TRBV6-1,.,few,TGTGCCAGCAGTGAACCGAGCAGGCCCCCCTACGAGCAGTACTTC,CASSEPSRPPYEQYF
TRBJ2-3,TRBV9,.,.,TGTGCCAGCAGCGTAGAATCGGCCGTGACTATTTTTTTT,CASSVESAVTIFF
TRBJ1-4,TRBV21-1,.,.,TGTGCCAGCAGCGAAACTTTTAATGAAAAACTGTTTTTT,CASSETFNEKLFF
TRBJ2-7,TRBV5-1,TRBD2,once,TGCGCCAGCAGCCGGGGGACTAGCGGGAGGGCCATCGAGCAGTACTTC,CASSRGTSGRAIEQYF
TRBJ2-1,TRBV4-1,.,.,TGCGCCAGCAGCCTCGTTAATGAGCAGTTCTTC,CASSLVNEQFF
TRBJ1-2,TRBV3-1/TRBV3-2,.,.,TGTGCCAGCAGCCAATCTTGGGCCGACTATGGCTACACCTTC,CASSQSWADYGYTF
TRBJ1-4,TRBV28,.,.,TGTGCCAGCAGGGGCGCACAGTTTATTTTCCAAGTTAATGAAAAACTGTTTTTT,CASRGAQFIFQVNEKLFF
TRBJ2-1,TRBV6-1,TRBD1,.,TGTGCCAGCAGTGAAGCATGGACAGGGCAGTTCTTC,CASSEAWTGQFF
TRBJ1-2,TRBV18,.,.,TGTGCCAGCTCACCAAGACAGAACTATGGCTACACCTTC,CASSPRQNYGYTF
TRBJ1-2,TRBV6-5,.,once,TGTGCCAGCAGTTCCACCCGCCAGGCTGGTAACTATGGCTACACCTTC,CASSSTRQAGNYGYTF
TRBJ1-6,TRBV30,TRBD1,.,TGTGCCTGGGAACTTCGGACAGGGGTAAATTCACCCCTCCACTTT,CAWELRTGVNSPLHF
TRBJ2-3,TRBV5-5,.,.,TGTGCCAGCAGCCTAACTACTAGCACAGATACGCAGTATTTT,CASSLTTSTDTQYF
TRBJ2-7,TRBV10-3,.,.,TGTGCCATCAGTCCCGGCTACGAGCAGTACTTC,CAISPGYEQYF
TRBJ2-1,TRBV7-2,.,once,TGTGCCAGCAGCTGGCTAGGCAATGAGCAGTTCTTC,CASSWLGNEQFF
TRBJ1-2,TRBV7-9,TRBD1,.,TGTGCCAGCAGCCCTAGAGTGGTAGGGGGCACCGCCAGTAACTATGGCTACACCTTC,CASSPRVVGGTASNYGYTF
TRBJ2-7,TRBV6-5,.,.,TGTGCCAGCAGTTACTCGGCTTCAATCTCCTACGAGCAGTACTTC,CASSYSASISYEQYF
TRBJ1-1,TRBV18,TRBD1,.,TGTGCCAGCTCACCACTTCTGACAGGGGGCAGGACTGAAGCTTTCTTT,CASSPLLTGGRTEAFF